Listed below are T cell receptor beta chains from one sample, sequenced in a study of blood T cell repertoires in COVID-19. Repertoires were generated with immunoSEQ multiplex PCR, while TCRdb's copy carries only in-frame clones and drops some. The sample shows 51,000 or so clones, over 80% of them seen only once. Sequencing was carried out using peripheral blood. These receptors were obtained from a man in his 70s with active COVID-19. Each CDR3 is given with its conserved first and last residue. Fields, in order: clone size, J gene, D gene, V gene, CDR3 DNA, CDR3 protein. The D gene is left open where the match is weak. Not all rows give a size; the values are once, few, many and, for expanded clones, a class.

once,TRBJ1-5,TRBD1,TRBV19,TGTGCCAGTAGTATCCGGACAGGGCCTCCGAATCAGCCCCAGCATTTT,CASSIRTGPPNQPQHF
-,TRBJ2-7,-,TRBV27,TGTGCCAGCAGTAATCAGGATTCCTCCTACGAGCAGTACTTC,CASSNQDSSYEQYF
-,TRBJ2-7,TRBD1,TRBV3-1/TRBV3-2,TGTGCCAGCAGCCAAGACCCCAGGGACAGGACCGAGCAGTACTTC,CASSQDPRDRTEQYF
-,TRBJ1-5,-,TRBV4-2,TGTGCCAGCAGCCAGGCACAGGACCACAGCCAGCCCCAGCATTTT,CASSQAQDHSQPQHF
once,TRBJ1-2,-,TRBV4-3,TGCGCCAGCAGCCAATCTACAGGACAGAATGCCTATGGCTACACCTTC,CASSQSTGQNAYGYTF
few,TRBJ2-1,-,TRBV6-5,TGTGCCAGCAGGAGAGCGTACAATGAGCAGTTCTTC,CASRRAYNEQFF
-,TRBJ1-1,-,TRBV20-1,TGCAGTGCTAATGGAGGGCAGGACGCTTTCTTT,CSANGGQDAFF
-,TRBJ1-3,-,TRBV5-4,TGTGCCAGCAGCTTCTTTTCCGGAAACACCATATATTTT,CASSFFSGNTIYF
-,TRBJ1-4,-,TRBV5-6,TGTGCCAGCAGCTTCGGTAACGCGGGGGAAAAACTGTTTTTT,CASSFGNAGEKLFF
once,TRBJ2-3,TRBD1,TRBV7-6,TGTGCCAGCAGCGTTACCGGGACAGGGCACACAGATACGCAGTATTTT,CASSVTGTGHTDTQYF
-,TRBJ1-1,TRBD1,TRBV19,TGTGCCAGTAGTATAGCGACAGGGGTGAACACTGAAGCTTTCTTT,CASSIATGVNTEAFF
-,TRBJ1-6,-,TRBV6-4,TGTGCCAGCAGTGACGCTCAGGGATCACCCCTCCACTTT,CASSDAQGSPLHF
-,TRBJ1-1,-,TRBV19,TGTGCCAGTAGTATAGAATGGCAGGGCCTTCGGAACACTGAAGCTTTCTTT,CASSIEWQGLRNTEAFF
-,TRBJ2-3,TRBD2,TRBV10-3,TGTGCCATCAGTGGAAGGACTAGCGGGGGGGCAGATACGCAGTATTTT,CAISGRTSGGADTQYF
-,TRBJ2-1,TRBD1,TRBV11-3,TGTGCCAGCAGCACCAGAAGACAGGGCAGCTCCTACAATGAGCAGTTCTTC,CASSTRRQGSSYNEQFF
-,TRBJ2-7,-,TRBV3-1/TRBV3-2,TGTGCCAGCAGCCAAGCACAGGGTGCGCTGGATAACTACGAGCAGTACTTC,CASSQAQGALDNYEQYF
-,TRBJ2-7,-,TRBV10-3,TGTGCCATCAGTGACACAGCCTACGAGCAGTACTTC,CAISDTAYEQYF
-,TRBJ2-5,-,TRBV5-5,TGTGCCAGCAGCTTGAGGGTTTACGGGGTGGAGACCCAGTACTTC,CASSLRVYGVETQYF
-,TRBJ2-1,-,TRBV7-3,TGTGCCAGCAGCTTAAGCGACGCCGGGGTGGGGGCTGAGGATGAGCAGTTCTTC,CASSLSDAGVGAEDEQFF
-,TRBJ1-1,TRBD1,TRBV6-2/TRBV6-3,TGTGCCAGCAGTGCCCCCAAGACAGGGACAACTGAAGCTTTCTTT,CASSAPKTGTTEAFF
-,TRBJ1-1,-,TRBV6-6,TGTGCCAGCAATCCTCGGGCCAGGGACACTGAAGCTTTCTTT,CASNPRARDTEAFF
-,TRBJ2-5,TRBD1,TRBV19,TGTGCCAGTAGTATTACGACGCCGGGACAGGGAACCCAGTACTTC,CASSITTPGQGTQYF
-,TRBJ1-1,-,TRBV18,TGTGCCAGCTCACCGCAGGAGAACACTGAAGCTTTCTTT,CASSPQENTEAFF
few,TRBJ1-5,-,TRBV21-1,TGTGCCAGCAGCACTCGCGGACAACAGGGGGCGCAGAACCAGCCCCAGCATTTT,CASSTRGQQGAQNQPQHF
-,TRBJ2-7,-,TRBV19,TGTGCCAGTAGTACCACGGTAGCCTACGAGCAGTACTTC,CASSTTVAYEQYF
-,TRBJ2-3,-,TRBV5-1,TGCGCCAGCAGCTTGGTTCCCCGGTCCGGGACAGATACGCAGTATTTT,CASSLVPRSGTDTQYF
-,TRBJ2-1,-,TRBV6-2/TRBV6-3,TGTGCCAGCAGTTATCGGAGCCAGTACAATGAGCAGTTCTTC,CASSYRSQYNEQFF
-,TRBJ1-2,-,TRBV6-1,TGTGCCAGCAGTGAAGGGGCCCGTGGGGCAGGGAAAAATGGCTACACCTTC,CASSEGARGAGKNGYTF
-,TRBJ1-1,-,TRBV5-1,TGCGCCAGCAGCGACGCCCGGGACACCCAGAACACTGAAGCTTTCTTT,CASSDARDTQNTEAFF
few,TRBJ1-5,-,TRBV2,TGTGCCAGCAGGTCCCTGAATCAGCCCCAGCATTTT,CASRSLNQPQHF
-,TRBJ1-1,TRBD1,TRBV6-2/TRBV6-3,TGTGCCAGCAGTCTAGCGACAGGGAAGACTGAAGCTTTCTTT,CASSLATGKTEAFF
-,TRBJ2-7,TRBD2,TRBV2,TGTGCCATAAGGACTAGCGGGGTTGAGCAGTACTTC,CAIRTSGVEQYF
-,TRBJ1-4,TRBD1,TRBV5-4,TGTGCCAGCAGCTTGGAGGTACAGGGGGGAAATGAAAAACTGTTTTTT,CASSLEVQGGNEKLFF
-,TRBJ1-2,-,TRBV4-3,TGCGCCAGCAGCCAAGATTGGGCAGGGCCCTATGGCTACACCTTC,CASSQDWAGPYGYTF
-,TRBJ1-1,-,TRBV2,TGTGCCAGCTCGCTTGACGCGGACACTGAAGCTTTCTTT,CASSLDADTEAFF
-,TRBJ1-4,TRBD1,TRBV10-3,TGTGCCACCCAAGCCGGGACAGGGAGTGAAAAACTGTTTTTT,CATQAGTGSEKLFF
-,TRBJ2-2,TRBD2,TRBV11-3,TGTGCCAGCAGCCCCGTTTGGCTAGCGGGGGGTCCGGGGGAGCTGTTTTTT,CASSPVWLAGGPGELFF
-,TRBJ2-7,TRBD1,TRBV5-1,TGCGCCAGCAGCTTGGGAGGGACAGGGGCCTACGAGCAGTACTTC,CASSLGGTGAYEQYF
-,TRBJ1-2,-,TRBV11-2,TGTGCCAGCAGCTTTGCCAGCGAGGCGGTCGGCTACACCTTC,CASSFASEAVGYTF
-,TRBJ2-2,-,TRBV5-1,TGCGCCAGCAGCTTGGTGACAGGATCTCTGGGCACCGGGGAGCTGTTTTTT,CASSLVTGSLGTGELFF
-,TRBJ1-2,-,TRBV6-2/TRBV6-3,TGTGCCAGCAGTCCCGGACAAGTCTATGGCTACACCTTC,CASSPGQVYGYTF
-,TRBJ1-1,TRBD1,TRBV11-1,TGTGCCAGCAGCTTCCTATCGGGTGGGACAGGGGATGAAGCTTTCTTT,CASSFLSGGTGDEAFF
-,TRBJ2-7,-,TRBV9,TGTGCCAGCAGCGTAGGGGCGTCGAACGAGCAGTACTTC,CASSVGASNEQYF
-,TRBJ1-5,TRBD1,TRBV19,TGTGCCAGTAGTAACTCTAAACAGGGGAATCAGCCCCAGCATTTT,CASSNSKQGNQPQHF
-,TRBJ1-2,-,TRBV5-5,TGTGCCAGCAGCTTGACGGGGGGCCAGTATGGCTACACCTTC,CASSLTGGQYGYTF
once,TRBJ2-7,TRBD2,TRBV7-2,TGTGCCAGCAGCTCTGCGGGGGGGCCCTACGAGCAGTACTTC,CASSSAGGPYEQYF
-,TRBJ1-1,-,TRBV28,TGTGCCAGCGCTCGCGGGGGGTCTGAAGCTTTCTTT,CASARGGSEAFF
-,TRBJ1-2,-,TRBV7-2,TGTGCCAGCAGCTCTCTAGGTTATGGCTACACCTTC,CASSSLGYGYTF
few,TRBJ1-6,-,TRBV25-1,TGTGCCAGCAGTGTTACGGGGTTTGATAATTCACCCCTCCACTTT,CASSVTGFDNSPLHF
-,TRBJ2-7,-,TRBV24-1,TGTGCCACCAAGCTCCTTCTGGACAGATCCTACGAGCAGTACTTC,CATKLLLDRSYEQYF
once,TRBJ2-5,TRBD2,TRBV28,TGTGCCAGCAGTTTCGGGACTAGCGGGGGCTATAGCCAAGAGACCCAGTACTTC,CASSFGTSGGYSQETQYF